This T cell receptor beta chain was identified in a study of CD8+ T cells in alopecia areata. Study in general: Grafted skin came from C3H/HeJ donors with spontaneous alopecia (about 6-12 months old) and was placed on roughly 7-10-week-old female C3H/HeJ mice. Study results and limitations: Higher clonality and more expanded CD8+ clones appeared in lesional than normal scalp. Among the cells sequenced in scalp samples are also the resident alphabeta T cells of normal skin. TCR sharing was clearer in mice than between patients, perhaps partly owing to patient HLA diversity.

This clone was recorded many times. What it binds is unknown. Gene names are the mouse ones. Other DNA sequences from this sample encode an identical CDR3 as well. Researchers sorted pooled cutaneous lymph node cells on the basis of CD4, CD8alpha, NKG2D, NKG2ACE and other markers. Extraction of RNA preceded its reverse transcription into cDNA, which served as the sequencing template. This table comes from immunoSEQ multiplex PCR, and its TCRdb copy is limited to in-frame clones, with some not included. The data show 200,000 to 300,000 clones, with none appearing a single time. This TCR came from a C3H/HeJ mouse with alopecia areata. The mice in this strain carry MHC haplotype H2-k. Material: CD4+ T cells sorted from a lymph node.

The CDR3 DNA, read in part, is TGCACCTGCAGTGCAGATCCAACAAGTGCAGAA. This sequence encodes CTCSADPTSAE. The full CDR3 protein reads CTCSADPTSAETLYF. The chain links TRBV1 to TRBJ2-3; D not certain. From the germline J gene comes the end of the CDR3, since the read stops 4 residues before it. The CDR3 totals 15 residues. CDR1 and CDR2 (germline): NSQYPW, LRSPGD (reference sequence). Trimming pared 0 bases from V and 0 bases from J, leaving 7 bases between.